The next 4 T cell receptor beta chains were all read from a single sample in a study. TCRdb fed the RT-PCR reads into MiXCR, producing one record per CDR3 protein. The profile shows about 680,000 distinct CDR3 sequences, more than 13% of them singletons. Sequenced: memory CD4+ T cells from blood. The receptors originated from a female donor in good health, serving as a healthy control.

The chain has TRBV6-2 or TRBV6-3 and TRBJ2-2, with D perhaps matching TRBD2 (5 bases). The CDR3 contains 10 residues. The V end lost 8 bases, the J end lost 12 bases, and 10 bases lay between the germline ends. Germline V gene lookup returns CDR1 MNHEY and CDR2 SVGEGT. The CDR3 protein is CASSSGKLFF. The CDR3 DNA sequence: TGTGCCAGCTCCTCGGGGAAGCTGTTTTTT.

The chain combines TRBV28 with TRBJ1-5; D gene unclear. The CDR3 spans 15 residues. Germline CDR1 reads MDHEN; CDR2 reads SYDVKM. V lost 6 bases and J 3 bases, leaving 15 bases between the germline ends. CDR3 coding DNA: TGTGCCAGCAGCTCCGCGGGGTCCAACAATCAGCCCCAGCATTTT. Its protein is CASSSAGSNNQPQHF.

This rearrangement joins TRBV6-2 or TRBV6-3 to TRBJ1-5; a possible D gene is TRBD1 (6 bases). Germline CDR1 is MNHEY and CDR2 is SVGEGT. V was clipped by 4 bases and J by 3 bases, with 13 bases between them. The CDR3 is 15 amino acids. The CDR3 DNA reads TGTGCCAGCAGTTTTATCGGGACAAACAATCAGCCCCAGCATTTT. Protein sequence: CASSFIGTNNQPQHF.

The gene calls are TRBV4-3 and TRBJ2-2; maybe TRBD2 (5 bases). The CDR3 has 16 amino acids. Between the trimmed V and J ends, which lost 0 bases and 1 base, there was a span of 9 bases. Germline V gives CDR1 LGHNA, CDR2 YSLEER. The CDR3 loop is CASSQDSGKNTGELFF. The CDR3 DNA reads TGCGCCAGCAGCCAAGATTCGGGGAAGAACACCGGGGAGCTGTTTTTT.